The entry below gives a single T cell receptor beta chain sequence along with its context. The data originate from a study of shared clonotypes between healthy human individuals. Deep was the level used in running the assay. Data came from immunoSEQ multiplex PCR; TCRdb stores just in-frame clones and leaves some out. The data contain about 580,000 clones, 98% of them singletons. It was CD45RO-negative cells, positively selected for CCR7, that made up naive CD8 cells, with terminally differentiated effector memory CD45RA+ cells excluded. Deletions cut 1 base from V and 4 bases from J, with 11 bases between. Germline CDR1 and CDR2: SGHRS and YFSETQ. The CDR3 covers 15 residues.

Sequenced input: naive CD8+ T cells sorted from blood. This sequence originates from a man aged 25-45 years in good health. The chain recombines TRBV5-1 with TRBJ1-4; TRBD1 might be the D (5 bases). The CDR3 region has the DNA TGCGCCAGCAGCTTGCCACAGGCGAATAATGAAAAACTGTTTTTT. Encoded protein: CASSLPQANNEKLFF. The whole variable domain, remainder taken from reference TRBV5-1 and TRBJ1-4, is KAGVTQTPRYLIKTRGQQVTLSCSPISGHRSVSWYQQTPGQGLQFLFEYFSETQRNKGNFPGRFSGRQFSNSRSEMNVSTLELGDSALYLCASSLPQANNEKLFFGSGTQLSVL.